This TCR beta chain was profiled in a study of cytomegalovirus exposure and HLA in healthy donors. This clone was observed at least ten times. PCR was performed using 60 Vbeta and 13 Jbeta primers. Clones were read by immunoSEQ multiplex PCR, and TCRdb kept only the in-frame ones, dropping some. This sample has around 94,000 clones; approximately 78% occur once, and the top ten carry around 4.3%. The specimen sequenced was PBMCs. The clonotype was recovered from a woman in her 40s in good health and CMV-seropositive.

The chain's CDR3 is CASSGYGSTDTQYF. The DNA of the CDR3 is TGTGCCAGCAGTGGGTACGGTTCCACAGATACGCAGTATTTT. The chain recombines TRBV6-1 with TRBJ2-3, with D unclear. CDR1 is MNHNS and CDR2 is SASEGT in the germline V gene. The CDR3 contains 14 residues. Trimming pared 4 bases from V and 2 bases from J, leaving 10 bases between.